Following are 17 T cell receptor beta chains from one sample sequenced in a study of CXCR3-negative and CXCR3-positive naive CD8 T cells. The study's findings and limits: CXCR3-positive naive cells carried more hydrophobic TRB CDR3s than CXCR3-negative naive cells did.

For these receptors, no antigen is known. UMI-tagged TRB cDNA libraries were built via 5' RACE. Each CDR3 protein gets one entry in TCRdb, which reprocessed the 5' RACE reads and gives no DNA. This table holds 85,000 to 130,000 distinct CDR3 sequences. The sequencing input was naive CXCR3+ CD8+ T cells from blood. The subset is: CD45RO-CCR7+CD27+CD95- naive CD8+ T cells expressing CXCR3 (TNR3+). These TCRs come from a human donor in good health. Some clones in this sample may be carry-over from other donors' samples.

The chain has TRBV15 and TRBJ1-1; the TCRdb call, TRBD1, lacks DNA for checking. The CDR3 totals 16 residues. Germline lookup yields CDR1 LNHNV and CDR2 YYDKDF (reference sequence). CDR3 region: CATSRDPPGAVTEAFF.

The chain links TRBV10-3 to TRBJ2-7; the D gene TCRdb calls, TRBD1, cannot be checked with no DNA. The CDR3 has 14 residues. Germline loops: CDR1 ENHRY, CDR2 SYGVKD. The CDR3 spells CAISPGTDYYEQYF.

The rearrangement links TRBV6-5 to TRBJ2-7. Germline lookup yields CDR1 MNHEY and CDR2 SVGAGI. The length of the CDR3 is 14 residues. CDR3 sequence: CASSYSAEPYEQYF.

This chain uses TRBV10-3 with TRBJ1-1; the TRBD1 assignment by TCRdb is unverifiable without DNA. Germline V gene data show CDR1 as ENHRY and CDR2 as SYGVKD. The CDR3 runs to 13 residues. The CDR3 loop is CAIRVTGDTEAFF.

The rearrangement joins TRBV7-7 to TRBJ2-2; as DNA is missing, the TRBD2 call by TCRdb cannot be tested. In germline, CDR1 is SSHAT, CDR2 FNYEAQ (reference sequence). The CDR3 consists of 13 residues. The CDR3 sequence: CALLAANTGELFF.

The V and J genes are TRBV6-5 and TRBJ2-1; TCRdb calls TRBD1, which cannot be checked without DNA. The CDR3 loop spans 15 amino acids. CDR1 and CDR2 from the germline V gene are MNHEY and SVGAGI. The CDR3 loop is CASSYSTGTYYEQFF.

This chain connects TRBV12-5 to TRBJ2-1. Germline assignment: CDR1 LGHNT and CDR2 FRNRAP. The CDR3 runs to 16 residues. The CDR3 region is CASGLVMADSYNEQFF.

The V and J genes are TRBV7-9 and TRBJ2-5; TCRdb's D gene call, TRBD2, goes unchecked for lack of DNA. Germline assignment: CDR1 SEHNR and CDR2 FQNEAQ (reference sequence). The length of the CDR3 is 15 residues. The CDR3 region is CASSPPRGREETQYF.

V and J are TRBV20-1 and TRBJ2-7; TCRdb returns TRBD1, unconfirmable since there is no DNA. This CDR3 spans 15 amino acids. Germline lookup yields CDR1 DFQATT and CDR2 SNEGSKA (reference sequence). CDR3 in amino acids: CSARDRGGHSYEQYF.

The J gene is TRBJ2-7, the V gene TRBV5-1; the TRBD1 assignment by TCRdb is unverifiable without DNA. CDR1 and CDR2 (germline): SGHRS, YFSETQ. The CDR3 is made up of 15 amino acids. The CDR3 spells CASSQGTGDFDEQYF.

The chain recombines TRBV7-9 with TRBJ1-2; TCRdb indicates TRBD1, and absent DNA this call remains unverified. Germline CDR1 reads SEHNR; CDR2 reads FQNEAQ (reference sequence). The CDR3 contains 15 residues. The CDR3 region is CASSSLGGEGYGYTF.

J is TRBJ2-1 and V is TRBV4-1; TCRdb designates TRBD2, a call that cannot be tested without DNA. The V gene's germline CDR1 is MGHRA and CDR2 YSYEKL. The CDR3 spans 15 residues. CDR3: CASSDSGKVYIEQFF.

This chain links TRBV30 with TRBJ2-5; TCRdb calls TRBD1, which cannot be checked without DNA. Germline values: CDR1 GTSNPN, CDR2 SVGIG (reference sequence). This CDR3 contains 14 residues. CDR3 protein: CAWSRASRGETQYF.

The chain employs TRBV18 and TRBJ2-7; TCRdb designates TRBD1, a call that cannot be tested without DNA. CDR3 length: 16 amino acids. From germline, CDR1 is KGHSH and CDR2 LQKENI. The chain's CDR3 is CASSPDTGTHYYEQYF.

The CDR3: CSVEGLAGSEQYF. The rearrangement links TRBV29-1 to TRBJ2-7; with no DNA, the TCRdb D assignment of TRBD2 cannot be verified. CDR3 length: 13 residues. Germline V gene sequence: CDR1 SQVTM, CDR2 ANQGSEA.

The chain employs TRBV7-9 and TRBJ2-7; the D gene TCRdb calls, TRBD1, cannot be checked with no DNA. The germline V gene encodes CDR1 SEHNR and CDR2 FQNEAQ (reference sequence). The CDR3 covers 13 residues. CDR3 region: CASSEGQLYEQYF. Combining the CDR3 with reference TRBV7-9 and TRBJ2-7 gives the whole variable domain DTGVSQNPRHKITKRGQNVTFRCDPISEHNRLYWYRQTLGQGPEFLTYFQNEAQLEKSRLLSDRFSAERPKGSFSTLEIQRTEQGDSAMYLCASSEGQLYEQYFGPGTRLTVT.

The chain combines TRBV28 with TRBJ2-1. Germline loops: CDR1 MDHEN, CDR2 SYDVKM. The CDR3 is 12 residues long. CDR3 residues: CASSLTDNEQFF. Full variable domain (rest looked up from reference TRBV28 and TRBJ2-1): DVKVTQSSRYLVKRTGEKVFLECVQDMDHENMFWYRQDPGLGLRLIYFSYDVKMKEKGDIPEGYSVSREKKERFSLILESASTNQTSMYLCASSLTDNEQFFGPGTRLTVL.